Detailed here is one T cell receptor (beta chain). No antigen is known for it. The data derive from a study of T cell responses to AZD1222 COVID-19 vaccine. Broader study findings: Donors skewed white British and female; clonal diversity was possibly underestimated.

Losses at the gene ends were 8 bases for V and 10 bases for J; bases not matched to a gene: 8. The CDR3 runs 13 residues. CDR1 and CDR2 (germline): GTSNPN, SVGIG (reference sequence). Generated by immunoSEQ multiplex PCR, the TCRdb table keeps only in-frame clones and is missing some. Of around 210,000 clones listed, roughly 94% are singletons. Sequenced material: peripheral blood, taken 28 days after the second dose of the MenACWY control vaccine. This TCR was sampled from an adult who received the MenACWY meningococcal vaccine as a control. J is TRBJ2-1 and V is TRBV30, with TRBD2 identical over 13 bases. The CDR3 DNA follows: TGTGCCGCCACCGGGACTAGCGGGAAAGAGCAGTTCTTC. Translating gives CAATGTSGKEQFF.